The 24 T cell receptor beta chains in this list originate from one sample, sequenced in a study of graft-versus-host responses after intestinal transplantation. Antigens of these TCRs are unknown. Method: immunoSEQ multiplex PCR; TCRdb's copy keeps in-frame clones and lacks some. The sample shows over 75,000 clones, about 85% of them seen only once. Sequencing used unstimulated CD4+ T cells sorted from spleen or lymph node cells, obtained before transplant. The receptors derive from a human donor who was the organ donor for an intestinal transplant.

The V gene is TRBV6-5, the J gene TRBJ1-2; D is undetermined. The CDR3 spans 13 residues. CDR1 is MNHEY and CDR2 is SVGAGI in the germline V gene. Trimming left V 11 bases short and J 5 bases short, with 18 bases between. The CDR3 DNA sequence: TGTGCCGGGCGGCCGGGGTTTGATTATGGCTACACCTTC. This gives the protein CAGRPGFDYGYTF.

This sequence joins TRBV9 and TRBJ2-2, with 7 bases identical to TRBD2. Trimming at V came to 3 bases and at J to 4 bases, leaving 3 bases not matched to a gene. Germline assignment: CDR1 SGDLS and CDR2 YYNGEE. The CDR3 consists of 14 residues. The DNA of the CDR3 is TGTGCCAGCAGCGGAGCGGGAATCACCGGGGAGCTGTTTTTT. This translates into CASSGAGITGELFF.

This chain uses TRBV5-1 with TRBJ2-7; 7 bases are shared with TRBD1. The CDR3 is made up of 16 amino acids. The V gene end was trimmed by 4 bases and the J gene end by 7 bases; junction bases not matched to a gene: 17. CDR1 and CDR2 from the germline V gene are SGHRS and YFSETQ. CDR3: CASSVGDRLVVGEQYF. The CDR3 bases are TGCGCCAGCAGCGTTGGGGACAGATTGGTTGTTGGAGAGCAGTACTTC.

CDR3 coding DNA: TGCGCCAGCAGTCCGATCGGGACACCCGACAGAAACACCATATATTTT. Protein: CASSPIGTPDRNTIYF. The V and J genes are TRBV4-1 and TRBJ1-3; possible D gene TRBD1, 6 bases. The V and J ends lost 6 bases and 5 bases respectively, with 20 bases between them. The CDR3 is 16 amino acids. Germline CDR1 and CDR2: MGHRA and YSYEKL.

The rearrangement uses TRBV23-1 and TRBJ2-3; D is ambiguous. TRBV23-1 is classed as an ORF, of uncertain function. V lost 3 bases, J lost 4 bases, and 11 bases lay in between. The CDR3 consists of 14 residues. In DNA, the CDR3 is TGCGCCAGCAGTCACCCCAAACTCGCAGATACGCAGTATTTT. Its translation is CASSHPKLADTQYF.

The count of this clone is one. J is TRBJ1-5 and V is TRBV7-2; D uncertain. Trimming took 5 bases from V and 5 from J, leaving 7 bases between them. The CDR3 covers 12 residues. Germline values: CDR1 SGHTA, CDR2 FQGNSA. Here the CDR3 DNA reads TGTGCCAGCAGCGAGCTTTATCAGCCCCAGCATTTT. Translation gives CASSELYQPQHF.

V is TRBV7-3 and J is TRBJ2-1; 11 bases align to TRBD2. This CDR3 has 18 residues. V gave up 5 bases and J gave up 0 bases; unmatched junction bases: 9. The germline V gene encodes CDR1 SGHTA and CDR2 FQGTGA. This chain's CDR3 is CASSPIATSGDSYNEQFF. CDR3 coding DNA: TGTGCCAGCAGCCCTATCGCGACTAGCGGGGACTCCTACAATGAGCAGTTCTTC.

CDR3 amino acids: CASSLSLGGTDTQYF. Here the CDR3 DNA reads TGTGCCAGCAGCTTATCTCTGGGAGGAACAGATACGCAGTATTTT. This sequence joins TRBV7-3 and TRBJ2-3; tentative D call: TRBD2 (6 bases). Deletions cut 2 bases from V and 3 bases from J, with 12 bases between. This CDR3 has 15 amino acids. Germline V gene data show CDR1 as SGHTA and CDR2 as FQGTGA.

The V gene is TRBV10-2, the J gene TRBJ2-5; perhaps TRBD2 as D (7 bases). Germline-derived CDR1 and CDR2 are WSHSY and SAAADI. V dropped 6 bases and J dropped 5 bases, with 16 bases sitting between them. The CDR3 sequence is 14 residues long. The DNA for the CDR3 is TGCGCCAGCAGGAGGGGGGGGGCCGGGGAGACCCAGTACTTC. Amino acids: CASRRGGAGETQYF.

CDR3 in DNA: TGCAGCGTTGGGGGGCTAGCGGGCAATGAGCAGTTCTTC. As protein: CSVGGLAGNEQFF. V and J are TRBV29-1 and TRBJ2-1; 8 nucleotides align to TRBD2. The CDR3 spans 13 residues. Germline V gene lookup returns CDR1 SQVTM and CDR2 ANQGSEA. V dropped 4 bases and J dropped 6; count of bases not matched to a gene: 5.

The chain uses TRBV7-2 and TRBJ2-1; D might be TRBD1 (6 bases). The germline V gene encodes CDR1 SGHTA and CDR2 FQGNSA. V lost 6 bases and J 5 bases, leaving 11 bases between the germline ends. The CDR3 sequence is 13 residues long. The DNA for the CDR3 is TGTGCCAGCAGACAGGGTGTTAACAATGAGCAGTTCTTC. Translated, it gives CASRQGVNNEQFF.

As DNA, the CDR3 is TGTGCCAGCAGCCACCAGGGTAACTATGGCTACACCTTC. Protein: CASSHQGNYGYTF. The rearrangement links TRBV11-3 to TRBJ1-2; a possible D gene is TRBD1 (5 bases). Germline-derived CDR1 and CDR2 are SGHNT and YENEEA. V lost 5 bases to trimming and J lost 1 base, with 8 bases between them. This CDR3 region has 13 residues.

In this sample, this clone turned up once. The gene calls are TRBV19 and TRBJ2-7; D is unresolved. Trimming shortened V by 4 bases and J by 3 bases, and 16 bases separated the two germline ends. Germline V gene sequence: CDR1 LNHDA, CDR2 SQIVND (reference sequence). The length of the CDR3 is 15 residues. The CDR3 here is CASSKEYAPNYEQYF. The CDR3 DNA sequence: TGTGCCAGTAGTAAGGAGTACGCCCCCAACTACGAGCAGTACTTC. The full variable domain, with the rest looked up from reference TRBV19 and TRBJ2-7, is DGGITQSPKYLFRKEGQNVTLSCEQNLNHDAMYWYRQDPGQGLRLIYYSQIVNDFQKGDIAEGYSVSREKKESFPLTVTSAQKNPTAFYLCASSKEYAPNYEQYFGPGTRLTVT.

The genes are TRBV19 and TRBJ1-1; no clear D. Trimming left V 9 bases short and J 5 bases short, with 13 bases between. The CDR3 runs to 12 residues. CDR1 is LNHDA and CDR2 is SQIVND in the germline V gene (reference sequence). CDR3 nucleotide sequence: TGTGCCAGCCTCAAGTGGAGTACTGAAGCTTTCTTT. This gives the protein CASLKWSTEAFF.

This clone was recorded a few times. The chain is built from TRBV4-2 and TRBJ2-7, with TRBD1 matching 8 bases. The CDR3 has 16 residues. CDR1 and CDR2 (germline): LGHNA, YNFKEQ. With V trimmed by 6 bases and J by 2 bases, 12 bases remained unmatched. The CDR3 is CASRISTGQGPYEQYF. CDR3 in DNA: TGTGCCAGCAGAATATCTACCGGACAGGGACCCTACGAGCAGTACTTC.

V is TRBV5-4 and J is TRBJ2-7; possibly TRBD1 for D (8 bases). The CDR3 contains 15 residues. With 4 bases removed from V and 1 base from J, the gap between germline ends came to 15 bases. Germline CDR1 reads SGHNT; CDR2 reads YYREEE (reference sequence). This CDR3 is CASSVNRGGSYEQYF. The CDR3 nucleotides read TGTGCCAGCAGCGTGAACAGGGGGGGGTCCTACGAGCAGTACTTC.

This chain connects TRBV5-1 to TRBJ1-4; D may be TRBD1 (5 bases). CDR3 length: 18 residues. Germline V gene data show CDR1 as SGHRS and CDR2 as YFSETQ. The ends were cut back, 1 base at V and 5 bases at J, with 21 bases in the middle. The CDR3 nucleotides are TGCGCCAGCAGCTTGTTTGGGAAATCAGGGTCTCTCAATGAAAAACTGTTTTTT. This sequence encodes CASSLFGKSGSLNEKLFF.

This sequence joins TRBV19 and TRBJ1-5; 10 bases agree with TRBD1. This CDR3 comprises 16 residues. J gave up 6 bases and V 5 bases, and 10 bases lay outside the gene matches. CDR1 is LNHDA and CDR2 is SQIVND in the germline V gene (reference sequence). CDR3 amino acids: CASSPLDRGRIQPQHF. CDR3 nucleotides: TGTGCCAGTAGTCCGTTAGACAGGGGGCGGATTCAGCCCCAGCATTTT.

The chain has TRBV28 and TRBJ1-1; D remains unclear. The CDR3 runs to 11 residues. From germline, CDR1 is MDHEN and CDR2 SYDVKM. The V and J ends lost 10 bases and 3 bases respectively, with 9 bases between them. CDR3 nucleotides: TGTGCCACCAGGTCTTACACTGAAGCTTTCTTT. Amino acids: CATRSYTEAFF.

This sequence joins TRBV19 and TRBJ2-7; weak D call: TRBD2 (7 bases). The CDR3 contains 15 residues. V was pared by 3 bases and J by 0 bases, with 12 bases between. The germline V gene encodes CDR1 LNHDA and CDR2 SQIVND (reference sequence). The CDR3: CASSILAGASYEQYF. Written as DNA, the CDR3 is TGTGCCAGTAGTATCTTGGCGGGGGCCTCCTACGAGCAGTACTTC.

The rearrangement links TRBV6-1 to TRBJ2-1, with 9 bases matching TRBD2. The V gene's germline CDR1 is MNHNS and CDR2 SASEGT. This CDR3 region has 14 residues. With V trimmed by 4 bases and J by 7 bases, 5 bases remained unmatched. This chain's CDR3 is CASSGRGGWNEQFF. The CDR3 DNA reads TGTGCCAGCAGTGGGCGGGGGGGCTGGAATGAGCAGTTCTTC.

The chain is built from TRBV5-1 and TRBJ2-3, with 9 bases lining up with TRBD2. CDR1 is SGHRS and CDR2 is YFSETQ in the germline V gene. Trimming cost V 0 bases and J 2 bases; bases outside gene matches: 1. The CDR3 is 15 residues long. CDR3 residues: CASSLGGGATDTQYF. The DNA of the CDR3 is TGCGCCAGCAGCTTGGGCGGGGGGGCCACAGATACGCAGTATTTT.

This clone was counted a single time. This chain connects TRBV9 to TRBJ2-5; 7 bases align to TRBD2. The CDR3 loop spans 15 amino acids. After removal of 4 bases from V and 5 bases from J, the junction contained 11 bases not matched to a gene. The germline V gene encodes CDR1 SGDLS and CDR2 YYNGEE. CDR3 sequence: CASSIRGGLTETQYF. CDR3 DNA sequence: TGTGCCAGCAGCATACGTGGGGGACTAACGGAGACCCAGTACTTC.

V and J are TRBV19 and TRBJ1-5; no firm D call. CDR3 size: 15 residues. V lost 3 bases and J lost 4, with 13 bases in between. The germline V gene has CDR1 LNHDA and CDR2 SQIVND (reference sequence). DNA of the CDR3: TGTGCCAGTAGTATGGGAGGTTTAGGGAATCAGCCCCAGCATTTT. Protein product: CASSMGGLGNQPQHF. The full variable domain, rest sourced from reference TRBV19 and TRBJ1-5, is DGGITQSPKYLFRKEGQNVTLSCEQNLNHDAMYWYRQDPGQGLRLIYYSQIVNDFQKGDIAEGYSVSREKKESFPLTVTSAQKNPTAFYLCASSMGGLGNQPQHFGDGTRLSIL.